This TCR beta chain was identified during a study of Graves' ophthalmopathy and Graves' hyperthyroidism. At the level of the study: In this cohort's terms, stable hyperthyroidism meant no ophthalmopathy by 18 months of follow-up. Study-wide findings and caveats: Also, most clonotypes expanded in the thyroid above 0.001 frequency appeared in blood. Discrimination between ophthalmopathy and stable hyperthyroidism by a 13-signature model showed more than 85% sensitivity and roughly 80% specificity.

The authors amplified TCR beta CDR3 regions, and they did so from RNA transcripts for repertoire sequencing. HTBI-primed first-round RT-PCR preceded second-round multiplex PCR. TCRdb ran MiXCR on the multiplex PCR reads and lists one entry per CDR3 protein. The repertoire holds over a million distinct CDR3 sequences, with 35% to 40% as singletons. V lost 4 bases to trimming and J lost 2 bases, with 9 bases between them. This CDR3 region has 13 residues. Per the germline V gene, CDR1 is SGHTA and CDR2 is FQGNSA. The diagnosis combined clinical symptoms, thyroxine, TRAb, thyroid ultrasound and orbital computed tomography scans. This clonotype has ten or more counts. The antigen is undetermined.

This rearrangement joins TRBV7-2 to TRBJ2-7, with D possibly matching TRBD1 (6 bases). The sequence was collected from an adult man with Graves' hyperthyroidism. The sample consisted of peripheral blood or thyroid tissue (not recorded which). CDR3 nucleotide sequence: TGTGCCAGCAGCTCGTCAGGGGCCTACGAGCAGTACTTC. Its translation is CASSSSGAYEQYF.